The 27 T cell receptor beta chains below all came from one sample that was sequenced in a study of cytomegalovirus exposure and HLA in healthy donors. Primers included in the PCR were 60 Vbeta and 13 Jbeta primers. The repertoire was sequenced with immunoSEQ multiplex PCR; TCRdb's copy has only in-frame clones and lacks some. Of roughly 150,000 clones in the sample, 60% to 80% are singletons; the top ten hold over 9%. The source material was PBMCs. These receptors all stem from a man younger than 30 in good health and CMV-seropositive.

This clone was counted only a few times. J is TRBJ1-1 and V is TRBV18, with D unclear. The CDR3 contains 13 residues. In germline, CDR1 is KGHSH, CDR2 LQKENI. V lost 6 bases, J lost 6 bases, and 14 bases lay in between. This CDR3 reads CASSTTGSPEAFF. The CDR3, as DNA: TGTGCCAGCTCGACCACGGGGTCCCCTGAAGCTTTCTTT.

The gene calls are TRBV6-9 and TRBJ2-7; 9 positions match TRBD2. This CDR3 comprises 15 residues. Looked up from germline, CDR1 is MNHGY and CDR2 is SVAAGI. The trim removed 6 bases at V and 1 base at J, leaving 7 bases unmatched. CDR3 DNA sequence: TGTGCCAGCAGACCTCTGCGGGAGGGTTCCTACGAGCAGTACTTC. Its translation is CASRPLREGSYEQYF.

The V and J genes are TRBV5-1 and TRBJ1-4, with D perhaps TRBD1 (6 bases). CDR3 size: 14 residues. CDR1 SGHRS and CDR2 YFSETQ come from the germline V gene. Trimming took off 4 bases at V and 5 bases at J, with 12 bases between the two ends. CDR3: CASSTTGGNEKLFF. DNA for the CDR3: TGCGCCAGCAGCACGACAGGAGGCAATGAAAAACTGTTTTTT. The whole variable domain, filled in from reference TRBV5-1 and TRBJ1-4, reads KAGVTQTPRYLIKTRGQQVTLSCSPISGHRSVSWYQQTPGQGLQFLFEYFSETQRNKGNFPGRFSGRQFSNSRSEMNVSTLELGDSALYLCASSTTGGNEKLFFGSGTQLSVL.

The chain recombines TRBV5-4 with TRBJ2-7; 7 positions match TRBD2. This CDR3 has 14 amino acids. V trimming: 4 bases; J trimming: 2 bases; junction bases outside the gene matches: 6. The germline gives CDR1 SGHNT, CDR2 YYREEE (reference sequence). The CDR3 DNA reads TGTGCCAGCAGCCCTAAAAGCGGGACCTACGAGCAGTACTTC. It codes for CASSPKSGTYEQYF.

The V gene is TRBV9, the J gene TRBJ2-2; no definite D call. CDR1 SGDLS and CDR2 YYNGEE come from the germline V gene. This CDR3 has 15 amino acids. The germline V and J ends were trimmed by 2 bases and 1 base, with 9 bases remaining between them. CDR3 amino acids: CASSVLGRNTGELFF. The CDR3 DNA is TGTGCCAGCAGCGTGCTGGGCCGGAACACCGGGGAGCTGTTTTTT.

This clone is a singleton in its sample. The rearrangement joins TRBV28 to TRBJ2-7, with 8 bases fitting TRBD2. The CDR3 has 12 amino acids. Germline loops: CDR1 MDHEN, CDR2 SYDVKM. J gave up 6 bases and V 7 bases, and 5 bases lay outside the gene matches. CDR3 DNA: TGTGCCAGCACAGCCAGCGGGAGCGAGCAGTACTTC. Its protein is CASTASGSEQYF. Variable domain in full (rest from reference TRBV28 and TRBJ2-7): DVKVTQSSRYLVKRTGEKVFLECVQDMDHENMFWYRQDPGLGLRLIYFSYDVKMKEKGDIPEGYSVSREKKERFSLILESASTNQTSMYLCASTASGSEQYFGPGTRLTVT.

V usage is TRBV4-1 and J usage is TRBJ2-7, with D possibly being TRBD2 (6 bases). CDR3 length: 14 residues. V was clipped by 2 bases and J by 0 bases, with 8 bases between them. Germline loops: CDR1 MGHRA, CDR2 YSYEKL. Here the CDR3 DNA reads TGCGCCAGCAGCCAAATTAGCGGCTCCTACGAGCAGTACTTC. As protein: CASSQISGSYEQYF.

This clone has a handful of counts. The rearrangement joins TRBV28 to TRBJ2-1; D possibly corresponds to TRBD2 (5 bases). The germline gives CDR1 MDHEN, CDR2 SYDVKM. This CDR3 comprises 15 residues. With 3 bases removed from V and 6 bases from J, the gap between germline ends came to 15 bases. CDR3 residues: CASSFLAPIGNEQFF. The CDR3, as DNA: TGTGCCAGCAGTTTCCTAGCTCCAATAGGCAATGAGCAGTTCTTC.

The rearrangement joins TRBV7-2 to TRBJ2-7; 10 nucleotides align to TRBD2. Germline V gene sequence: CDR1 SGHTA, CDR2 FQGNSA. The CDR3 extends over 14 amino acids. V lost 6 bases, J lost 1 base, and 3 bases stayed unmatched. The CDR3 bases are TGTGCCAGCAGTAGAGCGGGAGGGTCCTACGAGCAGTACTTC. Its translation is CASSRAGGSYEQYF.

The chain couples TRBV7-6 to TRBJ2-1; TRBD2 matches 8 bases. Germline trimming cut 2 bases from V and 1 base from J; bases unmatched to any gene: 7. The germline CDR1 and CDR2 sequences are SGHVS and FNYEAQ. The length of the CDR3 is 17 residues. CDR3 in amino acids: CASSLRVAGLSYNEQFF. CDR3 nucleotides: TGTGCCAGCAGCTTACGCGTAGCGGGACTATCCTACAATGAGCAGTTCTTC.

The chain couples TRBV5-1 to TRBJ2-5, with TRBD2 matching over 13 bases. With 1 base clipped from V and 3 bases from J, the junction kept 3 bases outside the gene matches. CDR3 size: 16 residues. The germline V gene has CDR1 SGHRS and CDR2 YFSETQ. The CDR3 DNA is TGCGCCAGCAGCTTGTTCGGGACTAGCGGGAAAGAGACCCAGTACTTC. It specifies CASSLFGTSGKETQYF.

This clone was seen more than once but under ten times. The V call is TRBV4-2, the J call TRBJ2-2, with TRBD1 identical over 8 bases. The CDR3 loop spans 15 amino acids. V was clipped by 4 bases and J by 3 bases; unmatched bases: 4. The germline V gene has CDR1 LGHNA and CDR2 YNFKEQ. DNA for the CDR3: TGTGCCAGCAGCCGACAGGGGATGGACACCGGGGAGCTGTTTTTT. Translation gives CASSRQGMDTGELFF.

This clone was observed a handful of times. The V call is TRBV9, the J call TRBJ2-1; 7 bases line up with TRBD2. This CDR3 region has 14 residues. V lost 4 bases, J lost 8 bases, and 9 bases stayed unmatched. Germline V gene sequence: CDR1 SGDLS, CDR2 YYNGEE. CDR3 protein: CASSPHRGGYEQFF. CDR3 DNA sequence: TGTGCCAGCAGCCCCCACCGGGGAGGGTATGAGCAGTTCTTC.

For the CDR3, the DNA is TGTGCCAGCAGGCGAACAGGGGGCAGTGAAAAACTGTTTTTT. Its translation is CASRRTGGSEKLFF. This rearrangement joins TRBV14 to TRBJ1-4; 9 nucleotides line up with TRBD1. Germline V gives CDR1 SGHDN, CDR2 FVKESK. Losses at the gene ends were 6 bases for V and 7 bases for J; bases not matched to a gene: 6. The CDR3 runs to 14 residues.

This clone was seen a handful of times. The chain employs TRBV11-2 and TRBJ2-3, with D possibly being TRBD1 (6 bases). There are 14 residues in the CDR3. V was trimmed by 0 bases and J by 6 bases, leaving 10 bases between them. The germline V gene encodes CDR1 SGHAT and CDR2 FQNNGV. The CDR3 DNA follows: TGTGCCAGCAGCTTAGACAGGGGTGGGGATACGCAGTATTTT. Its protein is CASSLDRGGDTQYF.

This clone turned up a few times. The V gene is TRBV9, the J gene TRBJ2-5; no reliable D call. CDR3 length: 14 residues. Per the germline V gene, CDR1 is SGDLS and CDR2 is YYNGEE. Trimming pared 3 bases from V and 5 bases from J, leaving 14 bases between. CDR3: CASSDDPTGETQYF. The CDR3 DNA reads as TGTGCCAGCAGCGATGACCCGACCGGGGAGACCCAGTACTTC.

As to this clone: The junction differs from germline at one of its ends, possibly a read error. The CDR3 coding sequence is TGTGCTAGCAGCTTAGCGCTAAATTCACCCCTCCACTTT. It codes for CASSLALNSPLHF. The V gene is TRBV7-7, the J gene TRBJ1-6; no definite D call. The length of the CDR3 is 13 residues. Germline-derived CDR1 and CDR2 are SSHAT and FNYEAQ (reference sequence).

The chain uses TRBV28 and TRBJ1-5, with 9 positions matching TRBD1. The CDR3 spans 15 residues. Germline lookup yields CDR1 MDHEN and CDR2 SYDVKM. J gave up 0 bases and V 8 bases, and 5 bases lay outside the gene matches. The CDR3 spells CASVGQGNSNQPQHF. The CDR3 bases are TGTGCCAGCGTCGGACAGGGGAATAGCAATCAGCCCCAGCATTTT.

The rearrangement joins TRBV15 to TRBJ1-2; D uncertain. The germline V gene encodes CDR1 LNHNV and CDR2 YYDKDF (reference sequence). V lost 1 base to trimming and J lost 2 bases, with 11 bases between them. The CDR3 length is 15 residues. DNA for the CDR3: TGTGCCACCAGCAGAGGACGCACAGAAAACTATGGCTACACCTTC. Translating gives CATSRGRTENYGYTF. The entire variable domain, with the rest obtained from reference TRBV15 and TRBJ1-2, is as follows: DAMVIQNPRYQVTQFGKPVTLSCSQTLNHNVMYWYQQKSSQAPKLLFHYYDKDFNNEADTPDNFQSRRPNTSFCFLDIRSPGLGDTAMYLCATSRGRTENYGYTFGSGTRLTVV.

The rearrangement joins TRBV18 to TRBJ2-7; 7 bases match TRBD1. The V gene end was trimmed by 6 bases and the J gene end by 1 base; junction bases not matched to a gene: 6. This CDR3 comprises 14 residues. Germline V gene lookup returns CDR1 KGHSH and CDR2 LQKENI. CDR3 nucleotides: TGTGCCAGCTCGCCTTGGGACAGTTCCTACGAGCAGTACTTC. This codes for CASSPWDSSYEQYF.

The chain carries TRBV7-9 and TRBJ2-2, with 7 positions matching TRBD2. There are 16 residues in the CDR3. V was pared by 5 bases and J by 0 bases, with 6 bases of the junction left unmatched. Germline lookup yields CDR1 SEHNR and CDR2 FQNEAQ (reference sequence). CDR3: CASSPGRRANTGELFF. The CDR3 DNA reads TGTGCCAGCAGCCCCGGGAGGAGAGCGAACACCGGGGAGCTGTTTTTT. Full variable domain (rest looked up from reference TRBV7-9 and TRBJ2-2): DTGVSQNPRHKITKRGQNVTFRCDPISEHNRLYWYRQTLGQGPEFLTYFQNEAQLEKSRLLSDRFSAERPKGSFSTLEIQRTEQGDSAMYLCASSPGRRANTGELFFGEGSRLTVL.

V and J are TRBV5-1 and TRBJ1-3; TRBD1 agrees at 10 bases. J lost 4 bases, V lost 4 bases, and 5 bases had no gene match. Germline V gene data show CDR1 as SGHRS and CDR2 as YFSETQ. The CDR3 is 15 residues long. CDR3 region: CASSPRGQGGNTIYF. In DNA form, the CDR3 reads TGCGCCAGCAGCCCGCGGGGACAGGGGGGAAACACCATATATTTT.

The chain is built from TRBV29-1 and TRBJ1-2; 8 nucleotides agree with TRBD1. Looked up from germline, CDR1 is SQVTM and CDR2 is ANQGSEA. J lost 8 bases, V lost 6 bases, and 17 bases had no gene match. The CDR3 contains 15 residues. DNA for the CDR3: TGCAGCGTGGCGCCCCCTGCAGGGGGCGTGCACGGCTACACCTTC. Translated, it gives CSVAPPAGGVHGYTF.

Comments on this clone: A junction boundary mismatches the germline segment, possibly from a read error. The chain links TRBV30 to TRBJ1-2, with 7 bases aligning to TRBD1. The CDR3 has 15 amino acids. The germline V gene has CDR1 GTSNPN and CDR2 SVGIG (reference sequence). The chain's CDR3 is CALSKTGLGNYGYTF. The CDR3 coding sequence is TGTGCCTTGAGTAAGACAGGGCTGGGTAACTATGGCTACACCTTC. The full variable domain, with the rest looked up from reference TRBV30 and TRBJ1-2, is SQTIHQWPATLVQPVGSPLSLECTVEGTSNPNLYWYRQAAGRGLQLLFYSVGIGQISSEVPQNLSASRPQDRQFILSSKKLLLSDSGFYLCALSKTGLGNYGYTFGSGTRLTVV.

This chain uses TRBV27 with TRBJ2-3; D gene uncertain. V lost 3 bases and J 0 bases, leaving 13 bases between the germline ends. This CDR3 has 16 residues. Looked up from germline, CDR1 is MNHEY and CDR2 is SMNVEV (reference sequence). DNA for the CDR3: TGTGCCAGCAGTTTCAATCTCCTGACTAGCACAGATACGCAGTATTTT. The encoded protein is CASSFNLLTSTDTQYF.

The V call is TRBV5-4, the J call TRBJ2-5; D may be TRBD2 (5 bases). CDR3 length: 17 residues. The germline CDR1 and CDR2 sequences are SGHNT and YYREEE (reference sequence). Trimming pared 4 bases from V and 4 bases from J, leaving 23 bases between. CDR3 nucleotide sequence: TGTGCCAGCAGCCGGCCCTCAGACGGAGGTTCGAGAGAGACCCAGTACTTC. This codes for CASSRPSDGGSRETQYF.

This CDR3 is CASSAIRFPDPLRNEQYF. The DNA of the CDR3 is TGTGCCAGCAGCGCCATCAGGTTCCCCGACCCTTTACGCAACGAGCAGTACTTC. The chain carries TRBV5-6 and TRBJ2-7; D remains ambiguous. This CDR3 spans 18 amino acids. The germline V and J ends were trimmed by 4 bases and 5 bases, with 28 bases remaining between them. Germline CDR1 and CDR2: SGHDT and YYEEEE.